The 9 T cell receptor beta chains listed next were all sequenced from one sample in a study of PD-L1 blockade in urothelial cancer. Profiling relied on immunoSEQ multiplex PCR, and the TCRdb table lists in-frame clones only, not all of them. This table has 80,000 to 130,000 clones, about nine tenths appearing once. The material sequenced was PBMCs, taken around atezolizumab (anti-PD-L1) treatment. These receptor sequences come from a woman older than 75 with urothelial cancer.

This clone was seen a single time. The chain links TRBV28 to TRBJ1-2; the match to TRBD1 covers 7 bases. Trimming took 3 bases from V and 4 from J; bases not matched to a gene: 8. CDR1 is MDHEN, CDR2 SYDVKM, per germline. CDR3 size: 15 residues. The chain's CDR3 is CASSLGTAVSYGYTF. The CDR3, as DNA: TGTGCCAGCAGTTTGGGGACAGCGGTGAGCTATGGCTACACCTTC.

The rearrangement uses TRBV5-1 and TRBJ2-1; maybe TRBD2 (6 bases). The CDR3 runs to 14 residues. Germline CDR1 and CDR2: SGHRS and YFSETQ. V lost 0 bases to trimming and J lost 8 bases, with 12 bases between them. The DNA of the CDR3 is TGCGCCAGCAGCTTGGTGGGACTCCAATATGAGCAGTTCTTC. This gives the protein CASSLVGLQYEQFF.

The chain couples TRBV6-6 to TRBJ1-4, with 7 nucleotides matching TRBD1. With 6 bases clipped from V and 2 bases from J, the junction kept 3 bases outside the gene matches. Germline CDR1 MNHNY, CDR2 SVGAGI (reference sequence). The CDR3 is 14 amino acids. CDR3 coding DNA: TGTGCCAGCAGAAAGACAGGGACTAATGAAAAACTGTTTTTT. The encoded protein is CASRKTGTNEKLFF.

This sequence joins TRBV7-2 and TRBJ2-7; D is possibly TRBD2 (5 bases). V gave up 2 bases and J gave up 2 bases, with 16 bases separating them. Germline CDR1 SGHTA, CDR2 FQGNSA. There are 16 residues in the CDR3. The CDR3 DNA sequence: TGTGCCAGCAGCTTATATTTGCTCGGGGATACCTACGAGCAGTACTTC. It codes for CASSLYLLGDTYEQYF.

This chain connects TRBV30 to TRBJ2-5; TRBD2 agrees at 7 bases. Trimming removed 1 base from V and 2 bases from J; junction bases left unmatched: 1. From germline, CDR1 is GTSNPN and CDR2 SVGIG (reference sequence). The length of the CDR3 is 13 residues. DNA for the CDR3: TGTGCCTGGAGTGGGGAGGGTCAAGAGACCCAGTACTTC. It encodes CAWSGEGQETQYF.

The chain links TRBV11-2 to TRBJ2-7, with 7 bases fitting TRBD1. Germline V CDR1 and CDR2: SGHAT, FQNNGV. With V trimmed by 0 bases and J by 4 bases, 6 bases remained unmatched. CDR3 length equals 15 residues. The CDR3 loop reads CASSLDGRQGYEQYF. The CDR3 bases are TGTGCCAGCAGCTTAGATGGGCGACAGGGATACGAGCAGTACTTC.

The chain employs TRBV5-6 and TRBJ2-1; 7 bases are a match to TRBD1. The CDR3 sequence is 15 residues long. V dropped 0 bases and J dropped 1; count of bases not matched to a gene: 1. Per the germline V gene, CDR1 is SGHDT and CDR2 is YYEEEE. As DNA, the CDR3 is TGTGCCAGCAGCTTGGACAGGGGATCCTACAATGAGCAGTTCTTC. Its protein is CASSLDRGSYNEQFF.

This chain connects TRBV11-3 to TRBJ2-3, with TRBD1 matching 7 bases. The V gene end was trimmed by 5 bases and the J gene end by 1 base; junction bases not matched to a gene: 3. Germline V CDR1 and CDR2: SGHNT, YENEEA. CDR3 length: 14 amino acids. CDR3 coding DNA: TGTGCCAGCAGCCTGGGACAGCGCACAGATACGCAGTATTTT. Its translation: CASSLGQRTDTQYF.

The chain has TRBV5-6 and TRBJ2-7; tentatively, D is TRBD2 (5 bases). Germline lookup yields CDR1 SGHDT and CDR2 YYEEEE. The CDR3 length is 15 residues. The V end lost 5 bases, the J end lost 4 bases, and 19 bases lay between the germline ends. Here the CDR3 DNA reads TGTGCCAGCAGTTTTACGCCGAACGGGGTGTACGAGCAGTACTTC. Its protein product is CASSFTPNGVYEQYF.